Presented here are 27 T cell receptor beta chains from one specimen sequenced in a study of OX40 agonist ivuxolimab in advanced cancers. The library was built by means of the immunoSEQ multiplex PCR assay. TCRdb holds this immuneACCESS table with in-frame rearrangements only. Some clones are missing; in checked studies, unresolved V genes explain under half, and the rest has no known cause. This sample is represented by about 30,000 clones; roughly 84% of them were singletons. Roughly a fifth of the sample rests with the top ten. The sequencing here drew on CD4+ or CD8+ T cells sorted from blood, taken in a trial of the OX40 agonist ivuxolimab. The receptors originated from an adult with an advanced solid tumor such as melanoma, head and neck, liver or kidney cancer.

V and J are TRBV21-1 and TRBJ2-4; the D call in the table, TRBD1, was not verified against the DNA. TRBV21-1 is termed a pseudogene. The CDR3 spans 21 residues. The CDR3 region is CASSVSGTGIPPLLAKNIQYF. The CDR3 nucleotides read TGTGCCAGCAGCGTCTCCGGGACAGGGATTCCCCCGCTCCTAGCCAAAAACATTCAGTACTTC.

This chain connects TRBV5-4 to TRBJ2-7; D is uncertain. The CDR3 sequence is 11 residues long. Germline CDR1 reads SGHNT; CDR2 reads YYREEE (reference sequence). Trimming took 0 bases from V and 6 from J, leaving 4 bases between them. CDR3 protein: CASSLGREQYF. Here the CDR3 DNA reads TGTGCCAGCAGCTTGGGTCGCGAGCAGTACTTC. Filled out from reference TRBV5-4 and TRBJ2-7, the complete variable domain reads ETGVTQSPTHLIKTRGQQVTLRCSSQSGHNTVSWYQQALGQGPQFIFQYYREEENGRGNFPPRFSGLQFPNYSSELNVNALELDDSALYLCASSLGREQYFGPGTRLTVT.

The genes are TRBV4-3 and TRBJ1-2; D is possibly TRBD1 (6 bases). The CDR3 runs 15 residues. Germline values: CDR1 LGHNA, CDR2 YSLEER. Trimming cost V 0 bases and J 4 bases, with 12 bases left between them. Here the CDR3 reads CASSQDWGLGYGYTF. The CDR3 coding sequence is TGCGCCAGCAGCCAAGATTGGGGGCTGGGCTATGGCTACACCTTC.

The CDR3 is CASSYSGTGGYEQYF. As DNA, the CDR3 is TGTGCCAGCAGTTACTCCGGGACAGGGGGCTACGAGCAGTACTTC. The rearrangement uses TRBV6-5 and TRBJ2-5; TRBD1 matches 11 bases. The DNA end lines up better with TRBJ2-7; the J call may be wrong. CDR3 length equals 15 residues. The germline CDR1 and CDR2 sequences are MNHEY and SVGAGI.

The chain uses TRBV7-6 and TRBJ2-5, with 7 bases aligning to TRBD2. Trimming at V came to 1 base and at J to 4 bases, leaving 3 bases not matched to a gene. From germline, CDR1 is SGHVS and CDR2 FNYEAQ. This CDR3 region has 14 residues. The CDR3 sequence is CASSLGPGGETQYF. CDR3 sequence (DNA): TGTGCCAGCAGCTTAGGGCCGGGGGGAGAGACCCAGTACTTC. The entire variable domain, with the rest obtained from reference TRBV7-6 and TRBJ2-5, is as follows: GAGVSQSPRYKVTKRGQDVALRCDPISGHVSLYWYRQALGQGPEFLTYFNYEAQQDKSGLPNDRFSAERPEGSISTLTIQRTEQRDSAMYRCASSLGPGGETQYFGPGTRLLVL.

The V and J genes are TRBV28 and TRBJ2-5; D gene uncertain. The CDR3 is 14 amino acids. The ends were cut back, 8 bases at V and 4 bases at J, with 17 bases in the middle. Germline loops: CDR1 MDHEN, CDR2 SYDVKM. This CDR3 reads CASGGVGYRETQYF. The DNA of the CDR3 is TGTGCCAGCGGTGGGGTAGGGTATCGAGAGACCCAGTACTTC.

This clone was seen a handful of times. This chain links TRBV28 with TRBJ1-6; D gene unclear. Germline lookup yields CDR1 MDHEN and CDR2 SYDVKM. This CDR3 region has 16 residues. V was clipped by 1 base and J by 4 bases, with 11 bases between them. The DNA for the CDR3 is TGTGCCAGCAGTTTATTAAGGGCCCAATATAATTCACCCCTCCACTTT. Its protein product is CASSLLRAQYNSPLHF.

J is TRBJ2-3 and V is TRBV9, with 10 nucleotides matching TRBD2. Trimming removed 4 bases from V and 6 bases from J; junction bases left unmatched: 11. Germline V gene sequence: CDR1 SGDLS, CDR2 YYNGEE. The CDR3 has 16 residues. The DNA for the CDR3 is TGTGCCAGCAGCCCTCGCAGCGGGGGGGCAGGGGATACGCAGTATTTT. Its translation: CASSPRSGGAGDTQYF.

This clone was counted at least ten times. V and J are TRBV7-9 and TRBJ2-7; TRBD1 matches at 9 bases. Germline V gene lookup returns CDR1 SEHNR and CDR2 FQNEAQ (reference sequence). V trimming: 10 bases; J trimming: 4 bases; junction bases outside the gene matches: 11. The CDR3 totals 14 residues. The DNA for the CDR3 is TGTGCCACCTCGGGGACAGGGTCTGGTTACGAGCAGTACTTC. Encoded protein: CATSGTGSGYEQYF.

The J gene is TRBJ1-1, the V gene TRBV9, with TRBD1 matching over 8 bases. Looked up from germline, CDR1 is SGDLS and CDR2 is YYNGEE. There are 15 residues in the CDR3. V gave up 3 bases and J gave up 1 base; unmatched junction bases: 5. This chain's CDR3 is CASSARTGKNTEAFF. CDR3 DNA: TGTGCCAGCAGCGCGAGGACAGGGAAGAACACTGAAGCTTTCTTT.

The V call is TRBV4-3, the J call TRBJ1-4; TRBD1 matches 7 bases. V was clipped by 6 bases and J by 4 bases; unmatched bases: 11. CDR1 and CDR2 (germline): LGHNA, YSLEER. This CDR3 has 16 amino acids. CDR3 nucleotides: TGCGCCAGCAGGGAAACGACAGGGCCGCTTAATGAAAAACTGTTTTTT. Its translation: CASRETTGPLNEKLFF.

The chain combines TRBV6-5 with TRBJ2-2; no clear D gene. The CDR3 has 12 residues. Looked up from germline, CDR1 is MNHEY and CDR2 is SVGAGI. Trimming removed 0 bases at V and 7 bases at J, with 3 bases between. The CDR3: CASSYSNGELFF. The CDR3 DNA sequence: TGTGCCAGCAGTTACTCGAACGGGGAGCTGTTTTTT.

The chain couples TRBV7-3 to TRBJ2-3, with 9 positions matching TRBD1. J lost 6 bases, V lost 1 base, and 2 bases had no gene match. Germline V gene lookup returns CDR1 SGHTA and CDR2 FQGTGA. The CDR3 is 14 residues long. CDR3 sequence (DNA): TGTGCCAGCAGCTTAAGCGGGACAGGGGATACGCAGTATTTT. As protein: CASSLSGTGDTQYF.

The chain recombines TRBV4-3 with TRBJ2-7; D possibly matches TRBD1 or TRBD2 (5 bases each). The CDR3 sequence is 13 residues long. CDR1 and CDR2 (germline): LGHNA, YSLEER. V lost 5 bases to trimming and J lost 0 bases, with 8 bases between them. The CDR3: CASSRGTSYEQYF. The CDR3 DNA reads TGCGCCAGCAGCAGAGGGACCTCCTACGAGCAGTACTTC.

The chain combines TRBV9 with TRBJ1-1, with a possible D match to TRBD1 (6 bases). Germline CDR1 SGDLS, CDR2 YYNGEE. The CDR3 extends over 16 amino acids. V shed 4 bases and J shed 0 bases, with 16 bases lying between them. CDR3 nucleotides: TGTGCCAGCAGCCACAGGCCCACAGGGATGAACACTGAAGCTTTCTTT. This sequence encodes CASSHRPTGMNTEAFF.

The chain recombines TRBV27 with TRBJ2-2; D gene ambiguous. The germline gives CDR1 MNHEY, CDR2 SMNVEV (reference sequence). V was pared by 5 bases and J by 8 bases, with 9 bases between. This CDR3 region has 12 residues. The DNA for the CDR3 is TGTGCCAGCAGTGGAAGGAGAGGGGAGCTGTTTTTT. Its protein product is CASSGRRGELFF.

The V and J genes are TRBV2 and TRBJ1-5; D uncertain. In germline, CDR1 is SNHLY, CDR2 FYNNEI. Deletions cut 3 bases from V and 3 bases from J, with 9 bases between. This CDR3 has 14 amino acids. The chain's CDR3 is CASSDWRDNQPQHF. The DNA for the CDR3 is TGTGCCAGCAGTGATTGGCGGGACAATCAGCCCCAGCATTTT.

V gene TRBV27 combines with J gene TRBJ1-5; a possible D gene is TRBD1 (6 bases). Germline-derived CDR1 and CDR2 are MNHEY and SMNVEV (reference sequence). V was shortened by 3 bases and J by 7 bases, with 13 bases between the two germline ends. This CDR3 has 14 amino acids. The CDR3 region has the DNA TGTGCCAGCAGTTTGTTCGGGGGGCACCAGCCCCAGCATTTT. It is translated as CASSLFGGHQPQHF.

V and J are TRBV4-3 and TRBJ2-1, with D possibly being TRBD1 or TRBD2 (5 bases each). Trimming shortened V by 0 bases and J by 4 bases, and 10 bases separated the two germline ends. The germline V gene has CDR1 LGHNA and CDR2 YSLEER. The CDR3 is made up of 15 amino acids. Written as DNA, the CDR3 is TGCGCCAGCAGCCAAGATGGGACGAGTTACAATGAGCAGTTCTTC. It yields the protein CASSQDGTSYNEQFF.

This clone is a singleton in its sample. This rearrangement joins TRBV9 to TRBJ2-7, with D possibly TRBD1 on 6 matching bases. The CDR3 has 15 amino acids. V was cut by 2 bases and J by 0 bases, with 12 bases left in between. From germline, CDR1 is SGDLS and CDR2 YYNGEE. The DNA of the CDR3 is TGTGCCAGCAGCGTTTCAGGGGCGGCCTCCTACGAGCAGTACTTC. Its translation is CASSVSGAASYEQYF.

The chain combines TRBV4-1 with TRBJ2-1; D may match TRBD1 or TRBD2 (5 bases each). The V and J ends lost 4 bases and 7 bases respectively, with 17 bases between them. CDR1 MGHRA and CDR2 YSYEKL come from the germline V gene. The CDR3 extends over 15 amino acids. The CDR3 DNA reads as TGCGCCAGCAGCCCTTGGAATGGGGGATTAAATGAGCAGTTCTTC. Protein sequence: CASSPWNGGLNEQFF.

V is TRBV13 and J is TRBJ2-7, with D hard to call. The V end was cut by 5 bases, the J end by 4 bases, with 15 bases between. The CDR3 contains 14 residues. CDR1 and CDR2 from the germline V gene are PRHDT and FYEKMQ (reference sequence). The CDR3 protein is CASSPAGGAYEQYF. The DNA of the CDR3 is TGTGCCAGCAGCCCGGCCGGCGGAGCGTACGAGCAGTACTTC.

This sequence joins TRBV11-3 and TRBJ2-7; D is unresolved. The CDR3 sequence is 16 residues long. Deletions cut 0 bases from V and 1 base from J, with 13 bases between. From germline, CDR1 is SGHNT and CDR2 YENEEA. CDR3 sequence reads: CASSLDTTDLSYEQYF. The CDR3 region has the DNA TGTGCCAGCAGCTTAGATACCACAGACTTGTCCTACGAGCAGTACTTC.

This CDR3 reads CASSLAPGRLDGYTF. The DNA of the CDR3 is TGTGCCAGCAGCTTAGCCCCAGGCAGATTGGATGGCTACACCTTC. The chain links TRBV7-9 to TRBJ1-2; no definite D call. Germline CDR1 SEHNR, CDR2 FQNEAQ (reference sequence). Trimming left V 0 bases short and J 6 bases short, with 14 bases between. This CDR3 has 15 residues.

The CDR3: CASGPPGQGANGNEQFF. The CDR3 DNA reads as TGCGCCAGCGGCCCCCCGGGACAGGGGGCTAATGGCAATGAGCAGTTCTTC. The V call is TRBV10-1, the J call TRBJ2-1, with 12 bases aligning to TRBD1. Germline CDR1 WNHNN, CDR2 SYGVQD (reference sequence). CDR3 size: 17 residues. The V and J ends lost 8 bases and 6 bases, in that order; junction bases with no gene match: 14.

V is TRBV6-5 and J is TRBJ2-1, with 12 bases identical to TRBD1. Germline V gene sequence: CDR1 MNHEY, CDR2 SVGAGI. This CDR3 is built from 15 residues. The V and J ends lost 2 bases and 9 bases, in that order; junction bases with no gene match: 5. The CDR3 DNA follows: TGTGCCAGCAGTTACATGGGGACAGGGGGCGGTGAGCAGTTCTTC. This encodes CASSYMGTGGGEQFF.

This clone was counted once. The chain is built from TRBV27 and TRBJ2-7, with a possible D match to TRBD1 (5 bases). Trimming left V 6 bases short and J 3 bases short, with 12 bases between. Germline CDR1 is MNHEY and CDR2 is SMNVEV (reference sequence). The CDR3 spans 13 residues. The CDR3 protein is CASSSLGDYEQYF. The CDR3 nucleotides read TGTGCCAGCAGCTCCCTAGGGGACTACGAGCAGTACTTC.